The subject of this entry is one TCR beta chain. The table came from immunoSEQ multiplex PCR; TCRdb's copy has only in-frame clones and leaves some out. The sample holds some 130,000 clones, about 89% seen once. The sample comes from a study of blood T cell repertoires in COVID-19. In the study overall: Nucleic acid was either cDNA or gDNA, and it came from T cells, B-cell-depleted T cells, or PBMCs.

V gave up 1 base and J gave up 5 bases, with 4 bases separating them. This CDR3 comprises 12 residues. Germline V lookup: CDR1 SGHRS, CDR2 YFSETQ. Sequencing used peripheral blood. This chain connects TRBV5-1 to TRBJ2-1; D is undetermined. The TCR sequence derives from a woman in her 70s with COVID-19, enrolled during active disease. The CDR3 loop is CASSLTNNEQFF. Here the CDR3 DNA reads TGCGCCAGCAGCTTGACAAACAATGAGCAGTTCTTC.